This is a list of T cell receptor beta chains from one sample in a study of regulatory T cells in long-lasting Graves disease. One entry per CDR3 protein, called by TCRdb with MiXCR from the multiplex PCR reads. This sample carries about 470,000 distinct CDR3 sequences, under 15% of them seen once, and the ten largest clones take around 17%. The same sample was also used in a study of T cells in Graves' hyperthyroidism and ophthalmopathy.

The sample was peripheral blood mononuclear cells (PBMCs), taken at new diagnosis, from a patient treated with antithyroid drugs. Source of these receptors: a woman in her 30s with Graves disease. CDR3s include the opening cysteine and the closing phenylalanine or tryptophan. Fields, in order: D gene, V gene, J gene, clone size, CDR3 DNA, CDR3 protein. D genes are given only for firm matches. Clone size is stated in some rows and not others, as once, few, many or a class when expanded.

TRBD2,TRBV7-9,TRBJ2-1,many,TGTGCCAGCAGCCCAAAGGGACAGCTAGCGGGAGGAGAGCAGTTCTTC,CASSPKGQLAGGEQFF
-,TRBV5-8,TRBJ1-1,-,TGTGCCAGCAGCCGGGCAGGCGTCTTGAACACTGAAGCTTTCTTT,CASSRAGVLNTEAFF
-,TRBV6-1,TRBJ1-2,many,TGTGCCAGCAGTCCTACAGCTAACTATGGCTACACCTTC,CASSPTANYGYTF
TRBD2,TRBV20-1,TRBJ2-1,many,TGCAGTGCTAGAGATCAAGGGCCTGGCGGGAGGGACAGAGAGCAGTTCTTC,CSARDQGPGGRDREQFF
-,TRBV5-4,TRBJ2-5,once,TGTGCCAGCAGCCGCCGGGTACAGGAGGCAGAGACCCAGTACTTC,CASSRRVQEAETQYF
TRBD1,TRBV27,TRBJ1-1,few,TGTGCCAGCAGTTTATCGGCCACAGGGGTGTCTGAAGCTTTCTTT,CASSLSATGVSEAFF
TRBD2,TRBV6-4,TRBJ2-1,-,TGTGCCAGCAGTAATCTAGCGGGAGGGGGAAATGAGCAGTTCTTC,CASSNLAGGGNEQFF
TRBD2,TRBV19,TRBJ2-3,few,TGTGCCAGTAGTATCTCCGGGGGGACCACAGATACGCAGTATTTT,CASSISGGTTDTQYF
-,TRBV5-1,TRBJ2-7,many,TGCGCCAGCAGCTCAACTGACCCAGCCTACGAGCAGTACTTC,CASSSTDPAYEQYF
-,TRBV18,TRBJ1-4,-,TGTGCCAGCTCACCAAGGGGAGCTAATGAAAAACTGTTTTTT,CASSPRGANEKLFF
-,TRBV3-1,TRBJ2-5,many,TGTGCCAGCAGCCAACCCCAGGCCAGCCTAGAGACCCAGTACTTC,CASSQPQASLETQYF
-,TRBV10-3,TRBJ1-1,few,TGTGCCATCAGTGATGAGGATTTGAACACTGAAGCTTTCTTT,CAISDEDLNTEAFF
-,TRBV2,TRBJ2-5,many,TGTGCCAGCAGTACCCAACAAGAGACCCAGTACTTC,CASSTQQETQYF
TRBD2,TRBV7-2,TRBJ2-3,many,TGTGCCAGCAGCTTAGGAATTAGCGGGACATATGATACGCAGTATTTT,CASSLGISGTYDTQYF
-,TRBV5-1,TRBJ2-7,many,TGCGCCAGCAGCTTGGACAGTAATCGCTACGAGCAGTACTTC,CASSLDSNRYEQYF
-,TRBV10-1,TRBJ2-7,many,TGCGCCAGCAGTGAGTCGCACTCGACCCCGGACGAGCAGTACTTC,CASSESHSTPDEQYF
-,TRBV12-3/TRBV12-4,TRBJ2-2,many,TGTGCCAGCAGTTTAGACGGGACACCCAACACCGGGGAGCTGTTTTTT,CASSLDGTPNTGELFF
-,TRBV27,TRBJ1-5,-,TGTGCCAGCAGTTTAATGGATGGAAATCAGCCCCAGCATTTT,CASSLMDGNQPQHF
-,TRBV9,TRBJ1-1,few,TGTGCCAGCAGCGTTAGTCCAAGTTCGAACACTGAAGCTTTCTTT,CASSVSPSSNTEAFF
TRBD1,TRBV24-1,TRBJ2-2,-,TGTGCCACCGACAGGGGTACCGGGGAGCTGTTTTTT,CATDRGTGELFF
-,TRBV4-2,TRBJ1-6,-,TGTGCCAGCAGCCCCCCCTCAGGGGCCGCCGATAATTCACCCCTCCACTTT,CASSPPSGAADNSPLHF
-,TRBV29-1,TRBJ2-3,-,TGCAGCGTTGGGTGGGCCAGCACAGATACGCAGTATTTT,CSVGWASTDTQYF
-,TRBV24-1,TRBJ2-3,few,TGTGCCACCAGTGACCCCTTCGGGGATACGCAGTATTTT,CATSDPFGDTQYF
-,TRBV5-4,TRBJ1-2,few,TGTGCCAGCAGCTTAAGCGGGGAAGGCTACACCTTC,CASSLSGEGYTF
-,TRBV15,TRBJ1-2,many,TGTGCCACCAGCAGAGATCCGGGGAACTCAAACTATGGCTACACCTTC,CATSRDPGNSNYGYTF
-,TRBV29-1,TRBJ2-2,-,TGCAGCGTACAGGAAAGGAACACCGGGGAGCTGTTTTTT,CSVQERNTGELFF
-,TRBV20-1,TRBJ1-5,few,TGCAGTGCTAGAGCCGGGACCATGAATCAGCCCCAGCATTTT,CSARAGTMNQPQHF
TRBD1,TRBV20-1,TRBJ2-7,-,TGCAGTGCCCCCCATGTGACAGGGAGATCCTACGAGCAGTACTTC,CSAPHVTGRSYEQYF
-,TRBV7-2,TRBJ1-3,few,TGTGCCGGCAGCTTTGGTAGTATCAGTTCTGGAAACACCATATATTTT,CAGSFGSISSGNTIYF
-,TRBV28,TRBJ2-7,few,TGTGCCAGCAGTCTCGGGCAGGTGGGGTCCTGGTCCGACGAGCAGTACTTC,CASSLGQVGSWSDEQYF
-,TRBV13,TRBJ2-6,many,TGTGCCAGCAGCCCCCGGGATTCTGGGGCCAACGTCCTGACTTTC,CASSPRDSGANVLTF
TRBD1,TRBV11-3,TRBJ2-1,once,TGTGCCAGCAGCTGGACCGGGACAGGATGGGGCAATGAGCAGTTCTTC,CASSWTGTGWGNEQFF
-,TRBV28,TRBJ2-3,many,TGTGCCAGCGGCGAACAGACAGATACGCAGTATTTT,CASGEQTDTQYF
-,TRBV29-1,TRBJ2-6,many,TGCAGCGTCGCCTACAACTCTGGGGCCAACGTCCTGACTTTC,CSVAYNSGANVLTF
-,TRBV11-3,TRBJ1-1,many,TGTGCCAGCAGCGGCTGGTCGGGGGAGTCTGAAGCTTTCTTT,CASSGWSGESEAFF
-,TRBV2,TRBJ1-3,few,TGTGCGCTGGGGATGGGCTCTGGAAACACCATATATTTT,CALGMGSGNTIYF
-,TRBV7-6,TRBJ2-3,many,TGTGCCAGCAGCTCTAACGAGGATACGCAGTATTTT,CASSSNEDTQYF
-,TRBV2,TRBJ1-1,many,TGTGCCACCGTACCCAGGGGAGGGATCAAAGCTTTCTTT,CATVPRGGIKAFF
-,TRBV30,TRBJ2-5,-,TGTGCCTGGAGTGTACGTAAGGGACTCCCCGGTGAGACCCAGTACTTC,CAWSVRKGLPGETQYF
-,TRBV7-3,TRBJ1-1,-,TGTGCCAGCAGCAACGGAGCACGGAACACTGAAGCTTTCTTT,CASSNGARNTEAFF
-,TRBV13,TRBJ1-1,-,TGTGCCAGCAGCCTCTACACTGAAGCTTCCTTT,CASSLYTEASF
TRBD1,TRBV11-2,TRBJ2-1,-,TGTGCCAGCAGCGTAGGGAACGGCAGGGGGTACAATGAGCAGTTCTTC,CASSVGNGRGYNEQFF